This TCR beta chain was retrieved from a study of blood T cell repertoires in COVID-19. Whole-study context: Acute and convalescent COVID-19 samples came from the United States, Italy and Spain. The cDNA or gDNA used as material had been derived from T cells, B-cell-depleted T cells, or PBMCs.

Germline values: CDR1 SNHLY, CDR2 FYNNEI. The V end was cut by 5 bases, the J end by 0 bases, with 11 bases between. The CDR3 extends over 15 amino acids. In the original analysis: Quantification of nucleated cells was approximated via reference gene primer amplification. TCRdb keeps only in-frame clones here, not all; method: immunoSEQ multiplex PCR. That table furnishes V, J and clone size, whereas the DNA furnished D and trimming. The table shows roughly 150,000 clones, with roughly 89% occurring only once. The rearrangement joins TRBV2 to TRBJ1-3; D ambiguous. Sequenced material: peripheral blood. The receptor was derived from a human donor in a cohort sampled during active COVID-19. The DNA for the CDR3 is TGTGCCAGCAGTATAAGACGGAGCTCTGGAAACACCATATATTTT. This gives the protein CASSIRRSSGNTIYF.